The 5 T cell receptor beta chains below all came from one sample that was sequenced in a study of cytomegalovirus exposure and HLA in healthy donors. This PCR relied on a set of 60 Vbeta primers and 13 Jbeta primers. TCRdb's table, derived via immunoSEQ multiplex PCR, lists solely in-frame clones and lacks some. The sample lists under 150,000 clones, 75% to 80% occurring once. Sequenced: PBMCs. The receptors come from a male donor in good health and CMV-seronegative.

V gene TRBV9 combines with J gene TRBJ2-4; 8 bases fit TRBD2. CDR1 is SGDLS, CDR2 YYNGEE, per germline. The ends lost 0 bases at V and 8 bases at J; junction bases unmatched: 10. The CDR3 length is 16 residues. The CDR3 protein is CASSVGLGGAVDIQYF. In DNA, the CDR3 is TGTGCCAGCAGCGTAGGTCTCGGGGGGGCAGTCGACATTCAGTACTTC.

The V and J genes are TRBV7-2 and TRBJ2-7, with 9 nucleotides matching TRBD1. Germline V gives CDR1 SGHTA, CDR2 FQGNSA. With 6 bases clipped from V and 5 bases from J, the junction kept 11 bases outside the gene matches. The CDR3 runs 15 residues. The CDR3 is CASSTYAGTGNEQYF. The CDR3 coding sequence is TGTGCCAGCAGTACATATGCCGGGACAGGGAACGAGCAGTACTTC.

This clone has a handful of counts. The chain couples TRBV4-1 to TRBJ1-2, with D unclear. The length of the CDR3 is 16 residues. V lost 0 bases and J lost 4, with 15 bases in between. The germline CDR1 and CDR2 sequences are MGHRA and YSYEKL. The chain's CDR3 is CASSQDPRARVYGYTF. CDR3 nucleotide sequence: TGCGCCAGCAGCCAAGATCCCCGGGCGAGGGTCTATGGCTACACCTTC.

The chain couples TRBV19 to TRBJ1-2; D gene unclear. Trimming took 7 bases from V and 7 from J, leaving 13 bases between them. The CDR3 covers 12 residues. CDR1 is LNHDA and CDR2 is SQIVND in the germline V gene (reference sequence). CDR3 sequence: CASTNNQFGYTF. The CDR3 coding sequence is TGTGCCAGTACCAATAACCAGTTTGGCTACACCTTC.

This chain links TRBV7-2 with TRBJ2-7; 7 bases agree with TRBD2. The CDR3 totals 15 residues. The V gene's germline CDR1 is SGHTA and CDR2 FQGNSA. The V segment lost 3 bases and the J segment 6 bases; nucleotides outside the gene matches: 11. The CDR3 region has the DNA TGTGCCAGCAGCTTGGGACTACTAGGAGGGCGCGAGCAGTACTTC. Translation: CASSLGLLGGREQYF. The full variable domain, completed using reference TRBV7-2 and TRBJ2-7, is GAGVSQSPSNKVTEKGKDVELRCDPISGHTALYWYRQSLGQGLEFLIYFQGNSAPDKSGLPSDRFSAERTGGSVSTLTIQRTQQEDSAVYLCASSLGLLGGREQYFGPGTRLTVT.